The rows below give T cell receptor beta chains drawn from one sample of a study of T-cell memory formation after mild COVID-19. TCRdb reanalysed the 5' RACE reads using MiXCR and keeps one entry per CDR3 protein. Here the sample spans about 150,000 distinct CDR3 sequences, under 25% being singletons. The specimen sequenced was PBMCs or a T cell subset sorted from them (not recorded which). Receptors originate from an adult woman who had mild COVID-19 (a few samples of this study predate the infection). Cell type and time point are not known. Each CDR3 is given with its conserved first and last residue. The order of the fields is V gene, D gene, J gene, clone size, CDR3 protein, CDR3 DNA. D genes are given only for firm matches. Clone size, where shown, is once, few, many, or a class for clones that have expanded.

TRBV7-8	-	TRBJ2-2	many	CASGGAAQGTGELFF	TGTGCCAGCGGCGGGGCGGCTCAGGGCACCGGGGAGCTGTTTTTT
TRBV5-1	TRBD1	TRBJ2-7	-	CASTPQTGGSYEQYF	TGCGCCAGCACGCCCCAGACAGGGGGAAGCTACGAGCAGTACTTC
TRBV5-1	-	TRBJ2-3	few	CASLYGDTDTQYF	TGCGCCAGCCTCTATGGTGACACAGATACGCAGTATTTT
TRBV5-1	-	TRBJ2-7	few	CASSLAGDAYEQYF	TGCGCCAGCAGCTTGGCCGGGGACGCCTACGAGCAGTACTTC
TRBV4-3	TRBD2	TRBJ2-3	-	CASSPTSGRAFGTDTQYF	TGCGCCAGCAGCCCCACTAGCGGGAGGGCCTTCGGCACAGATACGCAGTATTTT
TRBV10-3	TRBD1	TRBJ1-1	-	CAISSSAGGGYTEAFF	TGTGCCATCAGCTCGTCGGCGGGAGGGGGCTACACTGAAGCTTTCTTT
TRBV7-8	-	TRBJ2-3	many	CASSQGQGWSDTQYF	TGTGCCAGCAGCCAGGGGCAGGGGTGGTCAGATACGCAGTATTTT
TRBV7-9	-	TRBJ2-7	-	CASSPYDEQYF	TGTGCCAGCAGCCCGTATGACGAGCAGTACTTC
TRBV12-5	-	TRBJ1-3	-	CASGLSPGQGLSGNTIYF	TGTGCTAGTGGTTTGTCCCCCGGACAAGGTCTCTCTGGAAACACCATATATTTT
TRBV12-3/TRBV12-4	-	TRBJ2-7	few	CASSLGPGASEQYF	TGTGCCAGCAGTTTAGGACCTGGGGCTAGCGAGCAGTACTTC
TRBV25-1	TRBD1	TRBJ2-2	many	CASSDLTGPNTGELFF	TGTGCCAGCAGTGATTTGACAGGGCCCAACACCGGGGAGCTGTTTTTT